This passage covers 26 T cell receptor beta chains from one sample sequenced in a study (dated by TCRdb to 2016 to 2017). The library relied on RT-PCR. The run used an Illumina MiSeq. The public reads were run again by TCRdb, first through fastp at Q25 and then through MiXCR, and only productive beta chains were kept. A single entry per CDR3 protein holds the most common genes and DNA from its merged rows. Counted in this sample were some 450 distinct CDR3 sequences; approximately 58% of them appeared once. The top ten hold 8.5% of the sample. The specimen sequenced was memory CD4+ T cells from salivary gland. Receptors were obtained from a female donor with primary Sjogren's syndrome.

On this clonotype itself: This beta chain slipped into a library made for alpha chains as a stray read, so its size is not meaningful. The chain joins TRBV9 to TRBJ1-1, with D unresolved. Germline CDR1 is SGDLS and CDR2 is YYNGEE. The CDR3 is made up of 13 amino acids. V was clipped by 0 bases and J by 0 bases, with 3 bases between them. CDR3 region: CASSVAVNTEAFF. The CDR3 DNA sequence: TGTGCCAGCAGCGTAGCTGTGAACACTGAAGCTTTCTTT.

This clonotype has only a few counts. Within a library made for alpha chains, this beta chain is off target, and its count is uninformative. The V and J genes are TRBV20-1 and TRBJ2-7, with TRBD2 identical over 11 bases. V was pared by 6 bases and J by 2 bases, with 12 bases of the junction left unmatched. Germline assignment: CDR1 DFQATT and CDR2 SNEGSKA (reference sequence). This CDR3 spans 16 amino acids. The CDR3 protein is CSATGTSGKEAYEQYF. The CDR3 DNA reads TGCAGTGCGACCGGGACTAGCGGAAAAGAGGCCTACGAGCAGTACTTC.

This clonotype appeared a few times. The library was built for alpha chains, so this beta chain is an off-target read and its size means little. The CDR3 DNA is TGTGCCAGCAGCTTCATACGGCACGGGGAGCTGTTTTTT. Translating it yields CASSFIRHGELFF. This chain links TRBV12-3 or TRBV12-4 with TRBJ2-2; D not certain. Between the trimmed V and J ends, which lost 6 bases and 7 bases, there was a span of 12 bases. This CDR3 has 13 amino acids.

To note about this clonotype: The size of this beta chain means little, since it is a stray read in a library made for alpha chains. The chain combines TRBV30 with TRBJ2-4; tentative D call: TRBD2 (6 bases). In germline, CDR1 is GTSNPN, CDR2 SVGIG (reference sequence). This CDR3 contains 15 residues. Between the trimmed V and J ends, which lost 5 bases and 1 base, there was a span of 15 bases. The DNA for the CDR3 is TGTGCCTGGTTACACAGCCGGGGGGCCAAAAACATTCAGTACTTC. This encodes CAWLHSRGAKNIQYF.

To note about this clonotype: With the library built for alpha chains, this beta chain is off target and its frequency is not meaningful. The chain links TRBV20-1 to TRBJ2-3, with D possibly TRBD2 on 5 matching bases. CDR3 size: 14 residues. V was clipped by 5 bases and J by 7 bases, with 19 bases between them. Per germline, CDR1 DFQATT and CDR2 SNEGSKA (reference sequence). The CDR3 loop reads CSAQLDLAPNTQYF. CDR3 DNA sequence: TGCAGTGCTCAATTGGACCTAGCTCCAAATACGCAGTATTTT.

This clonotype showed up just a few times. A junction end diverges from the germline sequence, so it may reflect a read error. The library was prepared for alpha chains; this beta chain is a stray read, so its frequency means little. V usage is TRBV7-3 and J usage is TRBJ1-1; 7 positions match TRBD1. The CDR3 loop spans 13 amino acids. CDR1 and CDR2 from the germline V gene are SGHTA and FQGTGA. The CDR3 coding sequence is TGTGCCAGCAGTCAGGACAGGAACACTGAGGCTTTCTTT. Translating gives CASSQDRNTEAFF. The variable domain in full, with the rest retrieved from reference TRBV7-3 and TRBJ1-1, is GAGVSQTPSNKVTEKGKYVELRCDPISGHTALYWYRQSLGQGPEFLIYFQGTGAADDSGLPNDRFFAVRPEGSVSTLKIQRTERGDSAVYLCASSQDRNTEAFFGQGTRLTVV.

This clonotype was counted between two and nine times. Little can be read into the size of this beta chain, an off-target read in a library designed for alpha chains. The chain links TRBV7-2 to TRBJ1-2, with D unresolved. This CDR3 region has 13 residues. Germline loops: CDR1 SGHTA, CDR2 FQGNSA. V shed 4 bases and J shed 8 bases, with 14 bases lying between them. DNA for the CDR3: TGTGCCAGCAGCTCTCGCGCGGAGGTCGGCTACACCTTC. It yields the protein CASSSRAEVGYTF.

In the case of this clonotype: This beta chain is an unintended read in a library built for alpha chains; its size means little. J is TRBJ2-7 and V is TRBV10-3, with TRBD1 identical over 10 bases. In germline, CDR1 is ENHRY, CDR2 SYGVKD. V dropped 9 bases and J dropped 4; count of bases not matched to a gene: 9. The CDR3 extends over 14 amino acids. CDR3 protein: CAMAPGQGMYEQYF. CDR3 in DNA: TGTGCCATGGCCCCGGGACAGGGGATGTACGAGCAGTACTTC.

In regard to this clonotype: For a library built for alpha chains, this beta chain is a stray read; little rests on its size. V is TRBV29-1 and J is TRBJ1-5, with no clear D. The CDR3 loop spans 14 amino acids. Trimming stripped 0 bases from V and 5 bases from J, with 11 bases between. The germline CDR1 and CDR2 sequences are SQVTM and ANQGSEA. The CDR3 sequence is CSVEEGTPDQPQHF. The CDR3 DNA reads as TGCAGCGTTGAAGAGGGTACTCCAGATCAGCCCCAGCATTTT.

A remark on this clonotype: One end of the junction varies from germline; a read error may be responsible. With the library built for alpha chains, this beta chain is off target and its frequency is not meaningful. The CDR3 DNA reads TGTGCCAGCAGCCTTCTACCGGGACAGGGGAACGATGAGCGGTTCTTC. Amino acid sequence: CASSLLPGQGNDERFF. The V gene is TRBV6-2 or TRBV6-3, the J gene TRBJ2-1; 10 bases agree with TRBD1. The CDR3 has 16 residues. Germline-derived CDR1 and CDR2 are MNHEY and SVGEGT.

Note on this clonotype: A library prepared for alpha chains yielded this beta chain as an off-target read; its size is of little meaning. The chain employs TRBV7-2 and TRBJ2-4, with D hard to call. CDR1 is SGHTA and CDR2 is FQGNSA in the germline V gene. The CDR3 extends over 14 amino acids. Trimming cost V 0 bases and J 7 bases, with 10 bases left between them. CDR3 loop: CASSLAGDLNIQYF. The CDR3 DNA reads TGTGCCAGCAGCTTAGCAGGAGATCTTAACATTCAGTACTTC.

Concerning this clonotype itself: This beta chain appears as a stray read in a library generated for alpha chains; its size is not informative. The J gene is TRBJ1-1, the V gene TRBV7-9; the D is unclear. CDR3 length equals 11 residues. The V end lost 5 bases, the J end lost 4 bases, and 5 bases lay between the germline ends. In germline, CDR1 is SEHNR, CDR2 FQNEAQ (reference sequence). The DNA for the CDR3 is TGTGCCAGCAGCCCAACCACTGAAGCTTTCTTT. The encoded protein is CASSPTTEAFF. The full variable domain, completed using reference TRBV7-9 and TRBJ1-1, is DTGVSQNPRHKITKRGQNVTFRCDPISEHNRLYWYRQTLGQGPEFLTYFQNEAQLEKSRLLSDRFSAERPKGSFSTLEIQRTEQGDSAMYLCASSPTTEAFFGQGTRLTVV.

With respect to this clonotype: The library was prepared for alpha chains; this beta chain is a stray read, so its frequency means little. The V gene is TRBV5-4, the J gene TRBJ2-4; TRBD1 aligns across 12 bases. V lost 0 bases to trimming and J lost 0 bases; unmatched junction nucleotides: 13. The CDR3 has 21 residues. Germline V gene sequence: CDR1 SGHNT, CDR2 YYREEE (reference sequence). The CDR3 DNA follows: TGTGCCAGCAGCTTGGAGGGACAGGGGGCGCGTGTGGGGCTAGCCAAAAACATTCAGTACTTC. It yields the protein CASSLEGQGARVGLAKNIQYF.

Details on this clonotype: The library was prepared for alpha chains; this beta chain is a stray read, so its frequency means little. J is TRBJ1-3 and V is TRBV5-6; tentatively, D is TRBD1 (5 bases). The CDR3 spans 16 residues. Germline V CDR1 and CDR2: SGHDT, YYEEEE. The V and J ends lost 1 base and 11 bases respectively, with 22 bases between them. CDR3 DNA sequence: TGTGCCAGCAGCTTGTTCATCCGGGACGCTGTTCCGGCCATATATTTT. Its translation is CASSLFIRDAVPAIYF.

In regard to this clonotype: This beta chain represents an off-target read in a library built for alpha chains; its size is of limited meaning. The rearrangement links TRBV20-1 to TRBJ2-5; tentatively, D is TRBD2 (7 bases). Per germline, CDR1 DFQATT and CDR2 SNEGSKA (reference sequence). V shed 1 base and J shed 5 bases, with 20 bases lying between them. The CDR3 length is 16 residues. As DNA, the CDR3 is TGCAGTGCTAGAGCCCCCTTTGCGGGGGCCAAGGAGACCCAGTACTTC. This sequence encodes CSARAPFAGAKETQYF.

Points on this clonotype: Because this beta chain is a stray read in a library intended to capture alpha chains, its abundance should not be given much weight. The genes are TRBV6-5 and TRBJ1-2, with D tentatively TRBD1 (6 bases). Trimming stripped 2 bases from V and 4 bases from J, with 11 bases between. The CDR3 spans 14 residues. CDR1 and CDR2 (germline): MNHEY, SVGAGI. CDR3 nucleotide sequence: TGTGCCAGCAGTTACGGCGGACAGACCTATGGCTACACCTTC. Translation: CASSYGGQTYGYTF.

Comments on this clonotype: Within a library made for alpha chains, this beta chain is off target, and its count is uninformative. CDR3 nucleotide sequence: TGTGCCAGCAGCCAATTCCCGACTGGAAACGAGCAGTACTTC. It encodes CASSQFPTGNEQYF. The chain links TRBV3-1 to TRBJ2-7; D remains unclear. V lost 2 bases to trimming and J lost 5 bases, with 13 bases between them. Germline V lookup: CDR1 LGHDT, CDR2 YNNKEL (reference sequence). This CDR3 region has 14 residues.

A note on this clonotype: This beta chain appears as a stray read in a library generated for alpha chains; its size is not informative. V gene TRBV6-5 combines with J gene TRBJ1-3; the match to TRBD1 covers 9 bases. V lost 8 bases to trimming and J lost 3 bases; unmatched junction nucleotides: 17. Germline loops: CDR1 MNHEY, CDR2 SVGAGI. This CDR3 region has 18 residues. The CDR3 here is CASAKTGQGPRVGNTIYF. CDR3 DNA: TGTGCCAGCGCGAAGACGGGACAGGGACCTAGAGTTGGAAACACCATATATTTT.

This clonotype was seen only a few times. This beta chain lies outside the target of a library built for alpha chains; its clone size means little. CDR3: CAIRGTGEARGYTF. The DNA for the CDR3 is TGTGCCATCAGAGGGACAGGGGAGGCTAGGGGCTACACCTTC. This chain joins TRBV10-3 and TRBJ1-2, with 10 bases identical to TRBD1. The V and J ends lost 6 bases and 8 bases, in that order; junction bases with no gene match: 9. CDR1 ENHRY and CDR2 SYGVKD come from the germline V gene. The CDR3 spans 14 residues.

As regards this clonotype: A library made for alpha chains picked up this beta chain off target, so its size means little. The chain combines TRBV5-1 with TRBJ1-4; D unclear. The V gene lost 4 bases and the J gene lost 2 bases, with 6 bases spanning the gap. The CDR3 contains 13 residues. CDR1 is SGHRS, CDR2 YFSETQ, per germline. CDR3 in DNA: TGCGCCAGCAGCCCCCATACTAATGAAAAACTGTTTTTT. Residues: CASSPHTNEKLFF. Filled out from reference TRBV5-1 and TRBJ1-4, the complete variable domain reads KAGVTQTPRYLIKTRGQQVTLSCSPISGHRSVSWYQQTPGQGLQFLFEYFSETQRNKGNFPGRFSGRQFSNSRSEMNVSTLELGDSALYLCASSPHTNEKLFFGSGTQLSVL.

Worth noting for this clonotype: As an off-target read in a library built for alpha chains, this beta chain has a frequency of little significance. The V gene is TRBV30, the J gene TRBJ2-3; 10 bases are shared with TRBD2. This CDR3 contains 14 residues. Trimming took 8 bases from V and 2 from J; bases not matched to a gene: 7. CDR1 is GTSNPN and CDR2 is SVGIG in the germline V gene (reference sequence). The CDR3 DNA follows: TGTGCCCGACGCACTAGCGGGGCCACAGATACGCAGTATTTT. Its protein product is CARRTSGATDTQYF.

As to this clonotype: This beta chain came through as a stray read in a library set up for alpha chains, and its size says little. This chain links TRBV12-3 or TRBV12-4 with TRBJ1-2; D is ambiguous. Trimming stripped 5 bases from V and 4 bases from J, with 14 bases between. This CDR3 comprises 14 residues. CDR3 residues: CASSINGPLYGYTF. The CDR3 nucleotides are TGTGCCAGCAGTATAAACGGGCCACTCTATGGCTACACCTTC.

This clonotype was counted a single time. The library was prepared for alpha chains; this beta chain is a stray read, so its frequency means little. The V and J genes are TRBV5-1 and TRBJ1-2; 11 nucleotides agree with TRBD1. This CDR3 spans 14 amino acids. The V gene's germline CDR1 is SGHRS and CDR2 YFSETQ. Trimming at V came to 4 bases and at J to 4 bases, leaving 3 bases not matched to a gene. This chain's CDR3 is CASSDGTGGYGYTF. CDR3 sequence (DNA): TGCGCCAGCAGCGACGGGACAGGGGGCTATGGCTACACCTTC.

About this clonotype: A library prepared for alpha chains yielded this beta chain as an off-target read; its size is of little meaning. The rearrangement links TRBV5-1 to TRBJ2-2; 7 nucleotides line up with TRBD1. The junction had 6 bases not matched to a gene; V was cut back by 5 bases and J by 5 bases. CDR3 size: 14 residues. Germline V gene lookup returns CDR1 SGHRS and CDR2 YFSETQ. CDR3 region: CASRDRVETGELFF. For the CDR3, the DNA is TGCGCCAGCAGAGACAGGGTCGAAACCGGGGAGCTGTTTTTT. Full variable domain (rest looked up from reference TRBV5-1 and TRBJ2-2): KAGVTQTPRYLIKTRGQQVTLSCSPISGHRSVSWYQQTPGQGLQFLFEYFSETQRNKGNFPGRFSGRQFSNSRSEMNVSTLELGDSALYLCASRDRVETGELFFGEGSRLTVL.

Points on this clonotype: This beta chain slipped into a library made for alpha chains as a stray read, so its size is not meaningful. The genes are TRBV20-1 and TRBJ2-1; 11 bases match TRBD2. The germline gives CDR1 DFQATT, CDR2 SNEGSKA (reference sequence). CDR3 size: 15 residues. The ends lost 0 bases at V and 7 bases at J; junction bases unmatched: 5. CDR3 sequence reads: CSARDGASGGNEQFF. DNA for the CDR3: TGCAGTGCTAGAGATGGAGCTAGCGGGGGGAATGAGCAGTTCTTC.

On this clonotype: Being off target in a library aimed at alpha chains, this beta chain has a size of little meaning. V and J are TRBV5-1 and TRBJ2-1; a possible D gene is TRBD2 (7 bases). From germline, CDR1 is SGHRS and CDR2 YFSETQ. The CDR3 totals 14 residues. V dropped 6 bases and J dropped 10 bases, with 20 bases sitting between them. CDR3 protein: CASTLNRGAEEQFF. Written as DNA, the CDR3 is TGCGCCAGCACCCTCAATCGGGGGGCGGAGGAGCAGTTCTTC. The variable domain in full, completed from reference TRBV5-1 and TRBJ2-1, reads KAGVTQTPRYLIKTRGQQVTLSCSPISGHRSVSWYQQTPGQGLQFLFEYFSETQRNKGNFPGRFSGRQFSNSRSEMNVSTLELGDSALYLCASTLNRGAEEQFFGPGTRLTVL.